This entry lists 13 T cell receptor beta chains sequenced from one sample in a study of sequential checkpoint blockade in melanoma (dated by TCRdb to 2018 to 2020). The meaning of the sample's treatment or condition label: randomized to nivolumab then ipilimumab (arm A) or the reverse (arm B). Library creation used the immunoSEQ multiplex PCR assay. Imported from immuneACCESS, the table was reduced by TCRdb to in-frame sequences with V and J called. These copies leave out some clones; in studies compared against another copy, an unresolved V gene accounts for under half, and the cause of the remainder is not known. In all, the sample holds around 13,000 clones, and 75% to 80% of those were seen once. Of the sample, under 75% is held by the ten largest clones. This specimen was CD8+ T cells sorted from blood (inferred from file names), taken from a patient given nivolumab and ipilimumab in sequence. The receptors were sampled from a human donor with melanoma.

The chain employs TRBV2 and TRBJ2-7, with TRBD1 matching over 9 bases. The CDR3 contains 16 residues. CDR1 and CDR2 (germline): SNHLY, FYNNEI. V shed 0 bases and J 3 bases; nucleotides not matched to a gene: 6. The CDR3 coding sequence is TGTGCCAGCAGTGAAGCGCCCGGGACAGGGAACTACGAGCAGTACTTC. It is translated as CASSEAPGTGNYEQYF. The variable domain in full, completed from reference TRBV2 and TRBJ2-7, reads EPEVTQTPSHQVTQMGQEVILRCVPISNHLYFYWYRQILGQKVEFLVSFYNNEISEKSEIFDDQFSVERPDGSNFTLKIRSTKLEDSAMYFCASSEAPGTGNYEQYFGPGTRLTVT.

The V and J genes are TRBV7-9 and TRBJ2-2, with TRBD2 identical over 13 bases. The CDR3 sequence is 17 residues long. V lost 5 bases, J lost 8 bases, and 11 bases stayed unmatched. Germline V gene data show CDR1 as SEHNR and CDR2 as FQNEAQ (reference sequence). The chain's CDR3 is CASSRSTTSGRLGELFF. The DNA for the CDR3 is TGTGCCAGCAGCCGAAGCACGACTAGCGGGAGGTTGGGGGAGCTGTTTTTT.

This chain links TRBV6-4 with TRBJ2-3, with TRBD2 as a possible D gene (6 bases). CDR1 and CDR2 from the germline V gene are MRHNA and SNTAGT. The CDR3 covers 15 residues. The V end was cut by 0 bases, the J end by 3 bases, with 10 bases between. CDR3 bases: TGTGCCAGCAGTGACTCTGGCGGGGCGACAGATACGCAGTATTTT. Amino acids: CASSDSGGATDTQYF.

The chain is built from TRBV11-2 and TRBJ2-1, with 7 bases matching TRBD2. V trimming: 5 bases; J trimming: 5 bases; junction bases outside the gene matches: 15. This CDR3 is 17 amino acids long. From germline, CDR1 is SGHAT and CDR2 FQNNGV. CDR3 DNA sequence: TGTGCCAGCAGCCCCCGCCTTATGTCCCTAGCGGACAATGAGCAGTTCTTC. The encoded protein is CASSPRLMSLADNEQFF.

CDR3: CASQTLWGRNNQPQHF. The CDR3 region has the DNA TGTGCCAGCCAAACCTTATGGGGCAGAAACAATCAGCCCCAGCATTTT. The chain joins TRBV11-3 to TRBJ1-5; tentative D call: TRBD1 (5 bases). Germline lookup yields CDR1 SGHNT and CDR2 YENEEA. The ends were cut back, 8 bases at V and 3 bases at J, with 20 bases in the middle. The CDR3 has 16 amino acids.

The chain recombines TRBV19 with TRBJ2-7, with D unclear. CDR3 length: 13 residues. Trimming cost V 4 bases and J 3 bases, with 10 bases left between them. The V gene's germline CDR1 is LNHDA and CDR2 SQIVND (reference sequence). CDR3 nucleotides: TGTGCCAGTAGTACAGGTTACAACTACGAGCAGTACTTC. Amino acids: CASSTGYNYEQYF.

The sample holds one count of this clone. The chain carries TRBV7-9 and TRBJ2-2; no clear D gene. V was shortened by 4 bases and J by 8 bases, with 17 bases between the two germline ends. CDR1 SEHNR and CDR2 FQNEAQ come from the germline V gene (reference sequence). The CDR3 spans 15 residues. This CDR3 is CASSSKIPLPGELFF. The DNA for the CDR3 is TGTGCCAGCAGCTCTAAAATACCCCTCCCGGGGGAGCTGTTTTTT. The whole variable domain, filled in from reference TRBV7-9 and TRBJ2-2, reads DTGVSQNPRHKITKRGQNVTFRCDPISEHNRLYWYRQTLGQGPEFLTYFQNEAQLEKSRLLSDRFSAERPKGSFSTLEIQRTEQGDSAMYLCASSSKIPLPGELFFGEGSRLTVL.

The V and J genes are TRBV19 and TRBJ1-1; 9 nucleotides line up with TRBD1. V lost 7 bases and J lost 5; bases outside the gene matches: 11. Per the germline V gene, CDR1 is LNHDA and CDR2 is SQIVND (reference sequence). The CDR3 has 15 residues. CDR3 amino acids: CASTPGGQGGTEAFF. Written as DNA, the CDR3 is TGTGCCAGTACCCCCGGGGGACAGGGCGGAACTGAAGCTTTCTTT.

This clone was seen a few times. V gene TRBV10-1 combines with J gene TRBJ2-7; no clear D. The germline gives CDR1 WNHNN, CDR2 SYGVQD (reference sequence). The CDR3 consists of 11 residues. Deletions cut 4 bases from V and 3 bases from J, with 4 bases between. CDR3 DNA: TGCGCCAGCAGTGGGCTCTACGAGCAGTACTTC. Translation: CASSGLYEQYF.

V is TRBV5-1 and J is TRBJ2-7; 9 bases map to TRBD1. The CDR3 totals 17 residues. Germline CDR1 reads SGHRS; CDR2 reads YFSETQ. The V gene end was trimmed by 3 bases and the J gene end by 5 bases; junction bases not matched to a gene: 15. CDR3 in amino acids: CASSSTGSGRQGDEQYF. For the CDR3, the DNA is TGCGCCAGCAGCTCCACGGGATCCGGGAGACAGGGGGACGAGCAGTACTTC.

This chain links TRBV7-7 with TRBJ2-7; 11 bases agree with TRBD2. The CDR3 totals 14 residues. CDR1 and CDR2 from the germline V gene are SSHAT and FNYEAQ (reference sequence). V lost 5 bases and J lost 3; bases outside the gene matches: 3. This CDR3 is CASSTGTSGYEQYF. The CDR3 DNA is TGTGCCAGCAGCACTGGGACTAGCGGCTACGAGCAGTACTTC.

The chain couples TRBV4-3 to TRBJ2-1; 10 bases are a match to TRBD2. Trimming took 4 bases from V and 4 from J; bases not matched to a gene: 4. Looked up from germline, CDR1 is LGHNA and CDR2 is YSLEER. This CDR3 is 15 amino acids long. The DNA of the CDR3 is TGCGCCAGCAGCCCCGGACTAGCGGAATACAATGAGCAGTTCTTC. The encoded protein is CASSPGLAEYNEQFF.

This sequence joins TRBV15 and TRBJ2-7; D ambiguous. The V and J ends lost 3 bases and 3 bases respectively, with 21 bases between them. CDR1 and CDR2 (germline): LNHNV, YYDKDF (reference sequence). The CDR3 covers 17 residues. The CDR3 nucleotides read TGTGCCACCAGCAGGCGATTTGGCATGCGAGGATACTACGAGCAGTACTTC. Residues: CATSRRFGMRGYYEQYF.